One sample yielded the 21 T cell receptor beta chains listed below, sequenced in a study of blood T cell repertoires in COVID-19. The method was immunoSEQ multiplex PCR; TCRdb's version includes in-frame clones alone and lacks a portion of them. This table has tens of thousands of clones, 70% to 85% appearing once. Sequenced material: peripheral blood. The source of these receptors is a man between 65 and 85 years old with active COVID-19.

The genes are TRBV4-3 and TRBJ2-4; a weak D match, TRBD1 (6 bases). The CDR3 is 17 residues long. V lost 4 bases to trimming and J lost 2 bases, with 18 bases between them. CDR1 is LGHNA and CDR2 is YSLEER in the germline V gene. The CDR3 DNA reads as TGCGCCAGCAGCCGAGAAGTTGGACAGTCCCCCAAAAACATTCAGTACTTC. Its translation is CASSREVGQSPKNIQYF.

V gene TRBV27 combines with J gene TRBJ2-3, with 10 nucleotides matching TRBD2. CDR1 MNHEY and CDR2 SMNVEV come from the germline V gene (reference sequence). V was pared by 8 bases and J by 2 bases, with 7 bases of the junction left unmatched. This CDR3 contains 15 residues. In DNA form, the CDR3 reads TGTGCCAGCGGGGAACTAGCGGGATTCACAGATACGCAGTATTTT. Translation gives CASGELAGFTDTQYF.

The chain uses TRBV6-5 and TRBJ1-6; maybe TRBD1 (6 bases). Germline loops: CDR1 MNHEY, CDR2 SVGAGI. Trimming left V 5 bases short and J 8 bases short, with 16 bases between. The CDR3 spans 15 residues. The CDR3, as DNA: TGTGCCAGCAGTCGGACAGATTTTGGTGATTCACCCCTCCACTTT. It is translated as CASSRTDFGDSPLHF.

The chain couples TRBV6-5 to TRBJ1-2; 7 nucleotides line up with TRBD1. The V and J ends lost 3 bases and 4 bases, in that order; junction bases with no gene match: 5. In germline, CDR1 is MNHEY, CDR2 SVGAGI. The CDR3 consists of 14 residues. The CDR3 DNA is TGTGCCAGCAGTTATAGGACAGGCGCCTATGGCTACACCTTC. It translates to CASSYRTGAYGYTF.

This rearrangement joins TRBV5-1 to TRBJ1-1; 10 bases align to TRBD1. Germline CDR1 SGHRS, CDR2 YFSETQ. J gave up 7 bases and V 6 bases, and 15 bases lay outside the gene matches. The CDR3 runs 16 residues. The CDR3 bases are TGCGCCAGCACCCTGGGAAGGGGACAGGGGATCAATGAAGCTTTCTTT. Its protein product is CASTLGRGQGINEAFF.

This chain joins TRBV6-5 and TRBJ2-7; possible D gene TRBD1, 6 bases. Per germline, CDR1 MNHEY and CDR2 SVGAGI. V lost 5 bases and J lost 4, with 15 bases in between. The CDR3 is 14 residues long. The CDR3 loop reads CASSTGWLLYEQYF. The CDR3 DNA reads as TGTGCCAGCAGTACAGGGTGGCTATTATACGAGCAGTACTTC.

This chain uses TRBV11-2 with TRBJ1-1; TRBD1 is a possible D gene (5 bases). Trimming shortened V by 4 bases and J by 5 bases, and 8 bases separated the two germline ends. The CDR3 contains 12 residues. The germline V gene has CDR1 SGHAT and CDR2 FQNNGV. The CDR3 DNA reads as TGTGCCAGCAGCTCCGGGGGAACTGAAGCTTTCTTT. Translation: CASSSGGTEAFF.

J is TRBJ2-7 and V is TRBV4-3, with 10 nucleotides matching TRBD1. The CDR3 has 14 amino acids. From germline, CDR1 is LGHNA and CDR2 YSLEER. Losses at the gene ends were 1 base for V and 4 bases for J; bases not matched to a gene: 1. CDR3 coding DNA: TGCGCCAGCAGCCAAGGGGGACAGGGGTACGAGCAGTACTTC. Amino acids: CASSQGGQGYEQYF.

CDR3 bases: TGTGCCAGCAGTTCCCTGCCCACCGGACTCTCCTACGAGCAGTACTTC. Protein sequence: CASSSLPTGLSYEQYF. This chain joins TRBV28 and TRBJ2-7, with a weak D call TRBD2 (5 bases). V lost 4 bases and J lost 0, with 16 bases in between. The CDR3 has 16 residues. Germline CDR1 MDHEN, CDR2 SYDVKM.

The J gene is TRBJ2-7, the V gene TRBV18; TRBD1 might be the D (5 bases). CDR3 length: 14 residues. Germline lookup yields CDR1 KGHSH and CDR2 LQKENI. V lost 3 bases, J lost 1 base, and 10 bases lay in between. The CDR3 nucleotides read TGTGCCAGCTCACCCATGGACAAATCCTACGAGCAGTACTTC. Protein: CASSPMDKSYEQYF.

This chain uses TRBV4-1 with TRBJ2-5; 10 bases agree with TRBD2. Trimming cost V 4 bases and J 1 base; bases outside gene matches: 9. The CDR3 loop spans 17 amino acids. Germline V CDR1 and CDR2: MGHRA, YSYEKL. The DNA of the CDR3 is TGCGCCAGCAGCCCGCTACGGTTAGCGGGAGGCCAAGAGACCCAGTACTTC. Translating it yields CASSPLRLAGGQETQYF.

V is TRBV7-2 and J is TRBJ2-2; TRBD2 agrees at 11 bases. Per germline, CDR1 SGHTA and CDR2 FQGNSA. V was pared by 1 base and J by 3 bases, with 7 bases of the junction left unmatched. This CDR3 comprises 18 residues. This chain's CDR3 is CASSLGLAGPWYTGELFF. The CDR3 coding sequence is TGTGCCAGCAGCTTAGGACTAGCGGGACCCTGGTACACCGGGGAGCTGTTTTTT.

The DNA for the CDR3 is TGTGCCAGCCGCCGGGACAGGGGGCGGTCTGGCCATCCCTACGAGCAGTACTTC. Residues: CASRRDRGRSGHPYEQYF. The chain combines TRBV27 with TRBJ2-7, with 12 bases fitting TRBD1. Germline loops: CDR1 MNHEY, CDR2 SMNVEV (reference sequence). V gave up 8 bases and J gave up 2 bases; unmatched junction bases: 16. This CDR3 spans 18 amino acids.

CDR3 residues: CASSEPTELAGGTTDTQYF. In nucleotides, the CDR3 is TGTGCCAGCAGCGAGCCTACGGAACTAGCGGGAGGAACCACAGATACGCAGTATTTT. The chain recombines TRBV7-8 with TRBJ2-3; 12 bases fit TRBD2. The CDR3 covers 19 residues. From germline, CDR1 is SGHVS and CDR2 FQNEAQ. J was trimmed by 2 bases and V by 5 bases; bases with no gene match: 14.

The chain uses TRBV20-1 and TRBJ2-7; 8 nucleotides line up with TRBD2. J was trimmed by 0 bases and V by 3 bases; bases with no gene match: 7. Germline CDR1 reads DFQATT; CDR2 reads SNEGSKA (reference sequence). The CDR3 extends over 15 amino acids. In DNA form, the CDR3 reads TGCAGTGCTAGTTGGGCGGGAGGAAGCTCCTACGAGCAGTACTTC. Amino acids: CSASWAGGSSYEQYF.

This chain links TRBV24-1 with TRBJ1-1; 8 nucleotides agree with TRBD1. The CDR3 runs 15 residues. The junction had 8 bases not matched to a gene; V was cut back by 2 bases and J by 7 bases. Germline CDR1 and CDR2: KGHDR and SFDVKD. CDR3 in DNA: TGTGCCACCAGTGATTCGGACAGGGAATTTATTGAAGCTTTCTTT. Its translation: CATSDSDREFIEAFF.

V is TRBV25-1 and J is TRBJ2-1, with 7 bases matching TRBD2. This CDR3 has 14 residues. The J segment lost 2 bases and the V segment lost 5 bases, leaving 3 bases of the junction unmatched. In germline, CDR1 is MGHDK, CDR2 SYGVNS. The CDR3 loop is CASSSGKPYNEQFF. Here the CDR3 DNA reads TGTGCCAGCAGTAGCGGGAAACCCTACAATGAGCAGTTCTTC. The whole variable domain, filled in from reference TRBV25-1 and TRBJ2-1, reads EADIYQTPRYLVIGTGKKITLECSQTMGHDKMYWYQQDPGMELHLIHYSYGVNSTEKGDLSSESTVSRIRTEHFPLTLESARPSHTSQYLCASSSGKPYNEQFFGPGTRLTVL.

This chain uses TRBV19 with TRBJ1-2; TRBD1 matches at 9 bases. CDR1 is LNHDA, CDR2 SQIVND, per germline (reference sequence). V was clipped by 5 bases and J by 6 bases; unmatched bases: 22. This CDR3 has 19 amino acids. The CDR3 DNA reads TGTGCCAGTAGTTTCCTAGCCCTCCCGCCCGGGACAGGGAGAAATGGCTACACCTTC. This encodes CASSFLALPPGTGRNGYTF.

The J gene is TRBJ2-1, the V gene TRBV11-2, with 8 bases aligning to TRBD2. The ends lost 5 bases at V and 4 bases at J; junction bases unmatched: 7. Per the germline V gene, CDR1 is SGHAT and CDR2 is FQNNGV. CDR3 size: 15 residues. The chain's CDR3 is CASSMTSDLYNEQFF. DNA for the CDR3: TGTGCCAGCAGCATGACTAGCGACCTATACAATGAGCAGTTCTTC.

J is TRBJ1-1 and V is TRBV29-1; 7 bases align to TRBD1. CDR3 length: 13 amino acids. V dropped 7 bases and J dropped 1; count of bases not matched to a gene: 6. Germline V gene sequence: CDR1 SQVTM, CDR2 ANQGSEA. The DNA of the CDR3 is TGCAGCGCTAGGGACAGAAGGAACACTGAAGCTTTCTTT. It specifies CSARDRRNTEAFF. Together with reference TRBV29-1 and TRBJ1-1, the CDR3 gives the full variable domain: SAVISQKPSRDICQRGTSLTIQCQVDSQVTMMFWYRQQPGQSLTLIATANQGSEATYESGFVIDKFPISRPNLTFSTLTVSNMSPEDSSIYLCSARDRRNTEAFFGQGTRLTVV.

The chain joins TRBV11-2 to TRBJ1-6, with 8 positions matching TRBD1. Germline CDR1 is SGHAT and CDR2 is FQNNGV. V was pared by 1 base and J by 9 bases, with 11 bases of the junction left unmatched. This CDR3 is built from 17 residues. The CDR3 nucleotides read TGTGCCAGCAGCTTAGCCCTGACAGGGGTTGGGGGTTCACCCCTCCACTTT. Translating gives CASSLALTGVGGSPLHF.